These T cell receptor beta chains were read from a single sample in a study of CD8 T cells in ankylosing spondylitis. In TCRdb, the 5' RACE reads were re-called with MiXCR into one record per CDR3 protein. The table includes some 250,000 distinct CDR3 sequences, about 24% detected once. Sequencing input: blood, either unsorted or a sorted T cell fraction (not recorded which). The receptor set was obtained from a male donor with ankylosing spondylitis or in good health (not recorded which). Each CDR3 is given with its conserved first and last residue. Each record gives: clone size, V gene, J gene, D gene, CDR3 DNA, CDR3 protein. The D gene is left open where the match is weak. Clone size is not always given. Where it is, it says once, few, many or a class for expanded clones.

clone_size: many; v_call: TRBV29-1; j_call: TRBJ2-3; d_call: .; cdr3_nt: TGCAGCGTTGGGCTGGCGGGGTTAACAGATACGCAGTATTTT; cdr3_aa: CSVGLAGLTDTQYF
clone_size: many; v_call: TRBV5-6; j_call: TRBJ1-1; d_call: .; cdr3_nt: TGTGCCAGCAGCACCCCCCGCCAGGGGAAAGCTTTCTTT; cdr3_aa: CASSTPRQGKAFF
clone_size: many; v_call: TRBV12-3/TRBV12-4; j_call: TRBJ2-3; d_call: TRBD2; cdr3_nt: TGTGCCAGCAGTTTCACTAGCGGGGGGAACACAGATACGCAGTATTTT; cdr3_aa: CASSFTSGGNTDTQYF
clone_size: .; v_call: TRBV10-3; j_call: TRBJ2-2; d_call: .; cdr3_nt: TGTGCGTCCAAAGGGGGGCTTGACACCGGGGAGCTGTTTTTT; cdr3_aa: CASKGGLDTGELFF
clone_size: .; v_call: TRBV12-3/TRBV12-4; j_call: TRBJ2-7; d_call: .; cdr3_nt: TGTGTCAGCACCCCAGATGGCAACGAGCAGTACTTC; cdr3_aa: CVSTPDGNEQYF
clone_size: many; v_call: TRBV10-2; j_call: TRBJ2-7; d_call: .; cdr3_nt: TGCGCCAGCGGAAACACTCTCCCACTTTCCTACGAGCAGTACTTC; cdr3_aa: CASGNTLPLSYEQYF
clone_size: .; v_call: TRBV20-1; j_call: TRBJ2-1; d_call: TRBD2; cdr3_nt: TGCAGTGCTCCTAGCGGGGGCCCGGGGGGTGAGCAGTTCTTC; cdr3_aa: CSAPSGGPGGEQFF
clone_size: .; v_call: TRBV10-3; j_call: TRBJ2-5; d_call: .; cdr3_nt: TGTGCCATCAGTGAGTCGGCTAGTAAGGAGACCCAGTACTTC; cdr3_aa: CAISESASKETQYF
clone_size: few; v_call: TRBV15; j_call: TRBJ2-7; d_call: .; cdr3_nt: TGTGCCACCAGTCGACCAGGACACGAGCAGTACTTC; cdr3_aa: CATSRPGHEQYF
clone_size: few; v_call: TRBV20-1; j_call: TRBJ2-3; d_call: TRBD2; cdr3_nt: TGCAGTGCTAGACGTACGGCACTAGCGGGGGTGGGTGATACGCAGTATTTT; cdr3_aa: CSARRTALAGVGDTQYF
clone_size: few; v_call: TRBV20-1; j_call: TRBJ2-5; d_call: .; cdr3_nt: TGCAGTGCTAGAGATCTAGACAGGGGAGGGGGTTGGGCCCAGTACTTC; cdr3_aa: CSARDLDRGGGWAQYF
clone_size: few; v_call: TRBV20-1; j_call: TRBJ2-3; d_call: TRBD2; cdr3_nt: TGCAGTGCTAGGGGGGGGGGATCAGATACGCAGTATTTT; cdr3_aa: CSARGGGSDTQYF
clone_size: few; v_call: TRBV12-3/TRBV12-4; j_call: TRBJ2-1; d_call: TRBD1; cdr3_nt: TGTGCCAGCAGTTGGGGGACAGGTGTTTCCGATGAGCAGTTCTTC; cdr3_aa: CASSWGTGVSDEQFF
clone_size: many; v_call: TRBV7-9; j_call: TRBJ2-1; d_call: TRBD2; cdr3_nt: TGTGCCAGCAGCTCCCCGAGACTAGCCCTTCACAATGAGCAGTTCTTC; cdr3_aa: CASSSPRLALHNEQFF
clone_size: .; v_call: TRBV20-1; j_call: TRBJ2-1; d_call: .; cdr3_nt: TGCAGTGTAGAGGGGCGGTACAATGAGCAGTTCTTC; cdr3_aa: CSVEGRYNEQFF
clone_size: .; v_call: TRBV24-1; j_call: TRBJ1-2; d_call: .; cdr3_nt: TGTGCCACCAGTGATTCTAGCTATGGCTACACCTTC; cdr3_aa: CATSDSSYGYTF
clone_size: .; v_call: TRBV5-1; j_call: TRBJ1-2; d_call: .; cdr3_nt: TGCGCCAGCAGGAGGTCGGACTATGGCTACACCTTC; cdr3_aa: CASRRSDYGYTF
clone_size: .; v_call: TRBV5-1; j_call: TRBJ1-1; d_call: .; cdr3_nt: TGCGCCAGCAGCTTGGATGCGGGGTTCGGCACTGAAGCTTTCTTT; cdr3_aa: CASSLDAGFGTEAFF
clone_size: .; v_call: TRBV12-3/TRBV12-4; j_call: TRBJ1-2; d_call: TRBD1; cdr3_nt: TGTGCCAGCAGTTGGGACAGCCCATATGGCTACACCTTC; cdr3_aa: CASSWDSPYGYTF
clone_size: many; v_call: TRBV4-1; j_call: TRBJ1-2; d_call: .; cdr3_nt: TGCGCCAGCAGCCAGGAACAAGGACAGCGCTATGGCTACACCTTC; cdr3_aa: CASSQEQGQRYGYTF
clone_size: .; v_call: TRBV28; j_call: TRBJ2-7; d_call: .; cdr3_nt: TGTGCCAGCAGCGATGCGGGATACGAGCAGTACTTC; cdr3_aa: CASSDAGYEQYF
clone_size: .; v_call: TRBV20-1; j_call: TRBJ2-7; d_call: TRBD1; cdr3_nt: TGCAGTGCTAGGCCCGATGGACAGGCCTACGAGCAGTACTTC; cdr3_aa: CSARPDGQAYEQYF
clone_size: few; v_call: TRBV11-2; j_call: TRBJ1-6; d_call: TRBD1; cdr3_nt: TGTGCCAGCCGACGCCCAGGGGGCGCAGGATCACCCCTCCACTTT; cdr3_aa: CASRRPGGAGSPLHF
clone_size: .; v_call: TRBV20-1; j_call: TRBJ2-2; d_call: .; cdr3_nt: TGCAGTGCTAGAGTACAAGTCGCCGGGGAGCTGTTTTTT; cdr3_aa: CSARVQVAGELFF
clone_size: many; v_call: TRBV15; j_call: TRBJ2-7; d_call: .; cdr3_nt: TGTGCCACCAGCAGCGGGGTTAGGCACAACGAGCAGTACTTC; cdr3_aa: CATSSGVRHNEQYF
clone_size: .; v_call: TRBV11-2; j_call: TRBJ2-7; d_call: .; cdr3_nt: TGTGCCAGCAGACAGCCGGGACGGACCTACGAGCAGTACTTC; cdr3_aa: CASRQPGRTYEQYF
clone_size: many; v_call: TRBV12-3/TRBV12-4; j_call: TRBJ2-7; d_call: .; cdr3_nt: TGTGCCAGCAGCGCTGGCGGCGGGGCGTACGAGCAGTACTTC; cdr3_aa: CASSAGGGAYEQYF
clone_size: few; v_call: TRBV4-2; j_call: TRBJ2-5; d_call: .; cdr3_nt: TGTGCCAGCAGCCAAGTTCTGGGATTACAAGAGACCCAGTACTTC; cdr3_aa: CASSQVLGLQETQYF
clone_size: many; v_call: TRBV28; j_call: TRBJ2-1; d_call: .; cdr3_nt: TGTGCCAGCACTATTGGAGGGGCGCAGGATGAGCAGTTCTTC; cdr3_aa: CASTIGGAQDEQFF
clone_size: many; v_call: TRBV4-1; j_call: TRBJ1-5; d_call: TRBD1; cdr3_nt: TGCGCCAGCAGCCAGGGACAGTTCACGGAGGGCCAGCCCCAGCATTTT; cdr3_aa: CASSQGQFTEGQPQHF
clone_size: many; v_call: TRBV3-1; j_call: TRBJ1-1; d_call: TRBD1; cdr3_nt: TGTGCCAGCAGCCAAGAAGGGGGCGGCACTGAAGCTTTCTTT; cdr3_aa: CASSQEGGGTEAFF
clone_size: .; v_call: TRBV29-1; j_call: TRBJ2-1; d_call: .; cdr3_nt: TGCAGCGTTGAAGGCCTAAGGGGGGATGAGCAGTTCTTC; cdr3_aa: CSVEGLRGDEQFF
clone_size: many; v_call: TRBV12-3/TRBV12-4; j_call: TRBJ1-6; d_call: TRBD1; cdr3_nt: TGTGCCAGCAGTTTAGGGGACAGCCCTCACTTT; cdr3_aa: CASSLGDSPHF
clone_size: .; v_call: TRBV20-1; j_call: TRBJ2-5; d_call: TRBD1; cdr3_nt: TGCAGTGCTAGAGATAGTACAGGGGAAGAGACCCAGTACTTC; cdr3_aa: CSARDSTGEETQYF
clone_size: many; v_call: TRBV10-3; j_call: TRBJ2-4; d_call: TRBD1; cdr3_nt: TGTGCCATCAGTGGAAGACAGGGGGCCGGAAACATTCAGTACTTC; cdr3_aa: CAISGRQGAGNIQYF
clone_size: many; v_call: TRBV3-1; j_call: TRBJ1-4; d_call: .; cdr3_nt: TGTGCCAGCAGCCAATCCGGAAAACTGTTTTTT; cdr3_aa: CASSQSGKLFF
clone_size: few; v_call: TRBV6-5; j_call: TRBJ2-3; d_call: TRBD2; cdr3_nt: TGTGCCAGCAGTTACCTAAGCGGGGGCACAGATACGCAGTATTTT; cdr3_aa: CASSYLSGGTDTQYF
clone_size: many; v_call: TRBV20-1; j_call: TRBJ1-3; d_call: .; cdr3_nt: TGCAGTGCTGGCAACAGGGACAAGAGCTCTGGAAACACCATATATTTT; cdr3_aa: CSAGNRDKSSGNTIYF